Listed here are 16 T cell receptor beta chains from one sample, sequenced in a study of T-cell memory formation after mild COVID-19. TCRdb recomputed calls from the 5' RACE reads with MiXCR, one row per CDR3 protein. The sample holds approximately 350,000 distinct CDR3 sequences, around 13% seen once. Sequencing was carried out using PBMCs or a T cell subset sorted from them (not recorded which). The source of these receptors is a man aged 18 to 29 who had mild COVID-19 (a few samples of this study predate the infection). Cell type and time point are not known.

V usage is TRBV7-9 and J usage is TRBJ1-4; a possible D gene is TRBD1 (6 bases). Germline assignment: CDR1 SEHNR and CDR2 FQNEAQ (reference sequence). The germline V and J ends were trimmed by 1 base and 8 bases, with 14 bases remaining between them. The CDR3 covers 15 residues. CDR3 sequence: CASSLGGRGDEKLFF. CDR3 DNA sequence: TGTGCCAGCAGCTTAGGTGGCAGGGGTGACGAAAAACTGTTTTTT.

The rearrangement joins TRBV28 to TRBJ2-4; TRBD1 agrees at 7 bases. V shed 5 bases, J shed 7 bases, and the junction held 14 bases outside the gene matches. The CDR3 is 16 residues long. CDR1 is MDHEN and CDR2 is SYDVKM in the germline V gene. The CDR3 is CASSLPTGLQRNIQYF. CDR3 sequence (DNA): TGTGCCAGCAGTCTTCCGACAGGGCTCCAACGGAACATTCAGTACTTC.

This chain links TRBV12-3 or TRBV12-4 with TRBJ2-6, with TRBD1 identical over 7 bases. Trimming took 6 bases from V and 1 from J; bases not matched to a gene: 3. The length of the CDR3 is 15 residues. CDR3 amino acids: CASRLTGSGANVLTF. The DNA for the CDR3 is TGTGCCAGCAGGCTGACAGGGTCTGGGGCCAACGTCCTGACTTTC.

The chain combines TRBV20-1 with TRBJ2-3; TRBD1 matches at 7 bases. With 6 bases clipped from V and 4 bases from J, the junction kept 4 bases outside the gene matches. The CDR3 consists of 12 residues. Per the germline V gene, CDR1 is DFQATT and CDR2 is SNEGSKA (reference sequence). CDR3 loop: CSAPTGSDTQYF. As DNA, the CDR3 is TGCAGTGCACCGACAGGGTCAGATACGCAGTATTTT.

CDR3 loop: CASSVGTSGGTGETQYF. CDR3 bases: TGTGCCAGCAGCGTCGGGACTAGCGGGGGGACCGGGGAGACCCAGTACTTC. V usage is TRBV9 and J usage is TRBJ2-5; TRBD2 matches 15 bases. The CDR3 extends over 17 amino acids. CDR1 is SGDLS, CDR2 YYNGEE, per germline. J lost 5 bases, V lost 2 bases, and 7 bases had no gene match.

In its sample, this clonotype was seen a few times. This chain joins TRBV4-3 and TRBJ2-5; 7 positions agree with TRBD2. Germline V gene sequence: CDR1 LGHNA, CDR2 YSLEER. Germline trimming cut 0 bases from V and 2 bases from J; bases unmatched to any gene: 6. The CDR3 contains 16 residues. CDR3: CASSQDLSGVQETQYF. The CDR3, as DNA: TGCGCCAGCAGCCAAGATCTAAGCGGGGTACAAGAGACCCAGTACTTC.

V gene TRBV29-1 combines with J gene TRBJ2-3, with D uncertain. Germline values: CDR1 SQVTM, CDR2 ANQGSEA. Trimming left V 4 bases short and J 1 base short, with 6 bases between. The CDR3 runs 12 residues. Written as DNA, the CDR3 is TGCAGCGTTGCCCGGGGCACAGATACGCAGTATTTT. This codes for CSVARGTDTQYF.

This clonotype showed up many times. The CDR3, as DNA: TGTGCCAGCAGCCCAGAGGATGCCGGAGAGACCCAGTACTTC. It is translated as CASSPEDAGETQYF. The rearrangement uses TRBV3-1 and TRBJ2-5; D is undetermined. Looked up from germline, CDR1 is LGHDT and CDR2 is YNNKEL (reference sequence). The CDR3 runs to 14 residues. Trimming removed 4 bases at V and 4 bases at J, with 13 bases between.

V usage is TRBV4-3 and J usage is TRBJ1-6, with unresolved D. The germline V and J ends were trimmed by 4 bases and 6 bases, with 10 bases remaining between them. Germline V gene lookup returns CDR1 LGHNA and CDR2 YSLEER. The CDR3 is made up of 14 amino acids. The CDR3 sequence is CASSLSGVNSPLHF. DNA of the CDR3: TGCGCCAGCAGCCTGAGCGGGGTTAATTCACCCCTCCACTTT.

The rearrangement joins TRBV5-1 to TRBJ2-2; 8 bases are a match to TRBD2. The length of the CDR3 is 14 residues. Trimming cost V 4 bases and J 4 bases; bases outside gene matches: 3. Germline V lookup: CDR1 SGHRS, CDR2 YFSETQ. The CDR3 here is CASSTGTSTGELFF. DNA of the CDR3: TGCGCCAGCAGCACAGGGACTAGCACCGGGGAGCTGTTTTTT. Together with reference TRBV5-1 and TRBJ2-2, the CDR3 gives the full variable domain: KAGVTQTPRYLIKTRGQQVTLSCSPISGHRSVSWYQQTPGQGLQFLFEYFSETQRNKGNFPGRFSGRQFSNSRSEMNVSTLELGDSALYLCASSTGTSTGELFFGEGSRLTVL.

This chain joins TRBV7-6 and TRBJ1-6, with D maybe TRBD1 (6 bases). CDR3 length: 14 amino acids. The germline V and J ends were trimmed by 3 bases and 7 bases, with 10 bases remaining between them. Germline V gene data show CDR1 as SGHVS and CDR2 as FNYEAQ. The CDR3 DNA reads as TGTGCCAGCAGCTTTGGCGGGGGCAATTCACCCCTCCACTTT. Its protein product is CASSFGGGNSPLHF.

Ten or more counts support this clonotype. The chain recombines TRBV5-1 with TRBJ2-1; D unclear. The CDR3 totals 13 residues. The germline CDR1 and CDR2 sequences are SGHRS and YFSETQ. V shed 0 bases and J shed 1 base, with 2 bases lying between them. CDR3 sequence (DNA): TGCGCCAGCAGCTTGGAGTCCTACAATGAGCAGTTCTTC. This gives the protein CASSLESYNEQFF.

This clonotype was observed many times. The V call is TRBV24-1, the J call TRBJ2-2; D possibly corresponds to TRBD1 (5 bases). The CDR3 runs to 15 residues. Trimming cost V 2 bases and J 7 bases, with 13 bases left between them. The germline CDR1 and CDR2 sequences are KGHDR and SFDVKD. Here the CDR3 reads CATSDSGHWDGELFF. CDR3 DNA sequence: TGTGCCACCAGTGATTCCGGACATTGGGACGGGGAGCTGTTTTTT.

The V gene is TRBV5-1, the J gene TRBJ2-7, with 8 bases that match TRBD2. V shed 1 base and J 1 base; nucleotides not matched to a gene: 4. The germline CDR1 and CDR2 sequences are SGHRS and YFSETQ. The CDR3 has 15 residues. The CDR3 DNA reads as TGCGCCAGCAGCTTGCAGGTAGCGGGGTCCTACGAGCAGTACTTC. Translated, it gives CASSLQVAGSYEQYF.

This clonotype was detected only a few times. This chain uses TRBV19 with TRBJ1-1; D gene unclear. CDR3 size: 13 residues. Germline V gene data show CDR1 as LNHDA and CDR2 as SQIVND (reference sequence). V lost 10 bases to trimming and J lost 0 bases, with 12 bases between them. The DNA for the CDR3 is TGTGCCACCCAGCCAAGAATGAACACTGAAGCTTTCTTT. It translates to CATQPRMNTEAFF.

This clonotype turned up a few times. The chain couples TRBV5-1 to TRBJ2-3; D call uncertain. CDR3 length: 14 amino acids. Germline V CDR1 and CDR2: SGHRS, YFSETQ. The ends were cut back, 7 bases at V and 1 base at J, with 13 bases in the middle. CDR3 loop: CASYPFARTDTQYF. For the CDR3, the DNA is TGCGCCAGCTACCCCTTTGCGCGCACAGATACGCAGTATTTT. Full variable domain (rest looked up from reference TRBV5-1 and TRBJ2-3): KAGVTQTPRYLIKTRGQQVTLSCSPISGHRSVSWYQQTPGQGLQFLFEYFSETQRNKGNFPGRFSGRQFSNSRSEMNVSTLELGDSALYLCASYPFARTDTQYFGPGTRLTVL.